These T cell receptor beta chains were read from a single sample in a study of CD4 T cell repertoires in COVID-19. Profiled with immunoSEQ multiplex PCR; TCRdb holds only in-frame clones, not every one. This sample has approximately 22,000 clones, with 80% to 90% found just once. Here the sequenced sample was central memory CD4+ T cells from blood, taken before the COVID-19 pandemic. The origin of the receptors is a human donor who had COVID-19. The CDR3 runs from the conserved cysteine through the conserved F or W. Fields, in order: V gene, J gene, clone size, D gene, CDR3 DNA, CDR3 protein. D genes are given only for firm matches. Not all rows give a size; the values are once, few, many and, for expanded clones, a class.

v_gene: TRBV28; j_gene: TRBJ2-3; abundance: NA; d_gene: NA; CDR3nt: TGTGCCAGCAGTTTTCCGGGTCTGGATACGCAGTATTTT; CDR3aa: CASSFPGLDTQYF
v_gene: TRBV5-5; j_gene: TRBJ2-2; abundance: NA; d_gene: NA; CDR3nt: TGTGCCAGCAGCTTGGATAGTGGCAGGGTGAGCACCGGGGAGCTGTTTTTT; CDR3aa: CASSLDSGRVSTGELFF
v_gene: TRBV19; j_gene: TRBJ2-7; abundance: once; d_gene: TRBD1; CDR3nt: TGTGCCAGTAGCATCGACAGGGGACCTAGGGACGAGCAGTACTTC; CDR3aa: CASSIDRGPRDEQYF
v_gene: TRBV29-1; j_gene: TRBJ1-4; abundance: NA; d_gene: TRBD1; CDR3nt: TGCAGCGTTAATACAGGGGGCGCGGGAGAAAAACTGTTTTTT; CDR3aa: CSVNTGGAGEKLFF
v_gene: TRBV18; j_gene: TRBJ2-3; abundance: once; d_gene: NA; CDR3nt: TGTGCCAGCTCACCGGTGGGAGAGGGAACAGATACGCAGTATTTT; CDR3aa: CASSPVGEGTDTQYF
v_gene: TRBV5-6; j_gene: TRBJ2-2; abundance: NA; d_gene: TRBD1; CDR3nt: TGTGCCAGCAGCCTTTCCGACAGGGGGACCGGGGAGCTGTTTTTT; CDR3aa: CASSLSDRGTGELFF
v_gene: TRBV18; j_gene: TRBJ2-1; abundance: NA; d_gene: NA; CDR3nt: TGTGCCAGCTCACGGACGGGGGATGAGCAGTTCTTC; CDR3aa: CASSRTGDEQFF
v_gene: TRBV6-5; j_gene: TRBJ1-3; abundance: NA; d_gene: NA; CDR3nt: TGTGCCAGCAGATCCACAGGTGGAAACACCATATATTTT; CDR3aa: CASRSTGGNTIYF
v_gene: TRBV7-9; j_gene: TRBJ2-5; abundance: NA; d_gene: TRBD1; CDR3nt: TGTGCCAGCAGGTCGGACAGGGGAGGAGAGACCCAGTACTTC; CDR3aa: CASRSDRGGETQYF
v_gene: TRBV5-8; j_gene: TRBJ2-1; abundance: NA; d_gene: TRBD2; CDR3nt: TGTGCCAGCAGCCTGACTAGCGGGTCCTACAATGAGCAGTTCTTC; CDR3aa: CASSLTSGSYNEQFF
v_gene: TRBV28; j_gene: TRBJ2-7; abundance: NA; d_gene: TRBD2; CDR3nt: TGTGCCACCGGGGGGAGGGTTGGGGAGCAGTACTTC; CDR3aa: CATGGRVGEQYF
v_gene: TRBV28; j_gene: TRBJ1-5; abundance: few; d_gene: TRBD1; CDR3nt: TGTGCCAGCATTCCCGGGACAGGGGATCAGCCCCAGCATTTT; CDR3aa: CASIPGTGDQPQHF
v_gene: TRBV9; j_gene: TRBJ1-3; abundance: NA; d_gene: NA; CDR3nt: TGTGCCAGCAGCGTAGATCCACACTCTGGAAACACCATATATTTT; CDR3aa: CASSVDPHSGNTIYF
v_gene: TRBV5-1; j_gene: TRBJ2-3; abundance: NA; d_gene: TRBD1; CDR3nt: TGCGCCAGCAGCTTGGGGGACAGCATCATAGATACGCAGTATTTT; CDR3aa: CASSLGDSIIDTQYF
v_gene: TRBV6-6; j_gene: TRBJ2-7; abundance: NA; d_gene: NA; CDR3nt: TGTGCCAGCAGTTACACGAACGGTGGGCGCGGGGAGCAGTACTTC; CDR3aa: CASSYTNGGRGEQYF
v_gene: TRBV4-1; j_gene: TRBJ2-2; abundance: NA; d_gene: TRBD2; CDR3nt: TGCGCCAGCAGCCAAGAAGGAGCACTAGCGGGGGGCGAGCTGTTTTTT; CDR3aa: CASSQEGALAGGELFF
v_gene: TRBV4-2; j_gene: TRBJ1-2; abundance: few; d_gene: NA; CDR3nt: TGTGCCAGCAGAGCCCCGACGCTACAGGAAGGCTACACCTTC; CDR3aa: CASRAPTLQEGYTF
v_gene: TRBV11-1; j_gene: TRBJ1-1; abundance: NA; d_gene: TRBD1; CDR3nt: TGTGCCAGCAGCCCTGGAGAGGGGGCGCAGGGCACTGAAGCTTTCTTT; CDR3aa: CASSPGEGAQGTEAFF
v_gene: TRBV2; j_gene: TRBJ2-3; abundance: NA; d_gene: NA; CDR3nt: TGTGCCAGCAGCCCGGACTGGTCTGGCACAGATACGCAGTATTTT; CDR3aa: CASSPDWSGTDTQYF
v_gene: TRBV7-2; j_gene: TRBJ2-3; abundance: NA; d_gene: TRBD1; CDR3nt: TGTGCCAGCAGCTTAGCTACAGGGGGCGGCGGGACAGATACGCAGTATTTT; CDR3aa: CASSLATGGGGTDTQYF
v_gene: TRBV2; j_gene: TRBJ2-3; abundance: few; d_gene: NA; CDR3nt: TGTGCCAGCAACCTAGCGCGCACAGATACGCAGTATTTT; CDR3aa: CASNLARTDTQYF
v_gene: TRBV27; j_gene: TRBJ2-3; abundance: NA; d_gene: TRBD2; CDR3nt: TGTGCCAGCAGCCCCCGATGGAGTAGCGGGGGCAGAGCAGATACGCAGTATTTT; CDR3aa: CASSPRWSSGGRADTQYF
v_gene: TRBV7-3; j_gene: TRBJ2-3; abundance: NA; d_gene: TRBD2; CDR3nt: TGTGCCAGCAGCCCTACTAGCGGGGGGGTTCAAGGTAGCACAGATACGCAGTATTTT; CDR3aa: CASSPTSGGVQGSTDTQYF
v_gene: TRBV5-6; j_gene: TRBJ1-2; abundance: NA; d_gene: NA; CDR3nt: TGTGCCAGCAGCACCCAGGGTAACAACTATGGCTACACCTTC; CDR3aa: CASSTQGNNYGYTF
v_gene: TRBV2; j_gene: TRBJ1-2; abundance: NA; d_gene: NA; CDR3nt: TGTGCCAGCAGTGAAGCGACAGGTACGAACTATGGCTACACCTTC; CDR3aa: CASSEATGTNYGYTF
v_gene: TRBV7-9; j_gene: TRBJ1-1; abundance: NA; d_gene: NA; CDR3nt: TGTGCCAGCAGCTTATCTTGGGGGGATGCTGGGAACACTGAAGCTTTCTTT; CDR3aa: CASSLSWGDAGNTEAFF
v_gene: TRBV6-5; j_gene: TRBJ2-2; abundance: once; d_gene: TRBD1; CDR3nt: TGTGCCAGCAGTTCACAGGGGACCGGGGAGCTGTTTTTT; CDR3aa: CASSSQGTGELFF
v_gene: TRBV7-9; j_gene: TRBJ1-6; abundance: NA; d_gene: NA; CDR3nt: TGTGCCAGCAGCCCCGGGACATTAGGATCACCCCTCCACTTT; CDR3aa: CASSPGTLGSPLHF
v_gene: TRBV29-1; j_gene: TRBJ1-2; abundance: NA; d_gene: TRBD1; CDR3nt: TGCAGCGTTGCTGGGACAGGGGGCTATTTATCGGGGGGCTACACCTTC; CDR3aa: CSVAGTGGYLSGGYTF
v_gene: TRBV10-3; j_gene: TRBJ2-1; abundance: NA; d_gene: NA; CDR3nt: TGTGCCGTCGCCCAAACCGACTGGAACAATGAGCAGTTCTTC; CDR3aa: CAVAQTDWNNEQFF
v_gene: TRBV7-2; j_gene: TRBJ2-2; abundance: NA; d_gene: TRBD1; CDR3nt: TGTGCCAGCAAAGGTGACAGGGTGGGCACCGGGGAGCTGTTTTTT; CDR3aa: CASKGDRVGTGELFF
v_gene: TRBV6-1; j_gene: TRBJ1-6; abundance: NA; d_gene: NA; CDR3nt: TGTGCCAGCTATGACAGTAATTCCCCCCTCCACTTT; CDR3aa: CASYDSNSPLHF
v_gene: TRBV6-5; j_gene: TRBJ1-1; abundance: NA; d_gene: NA; CDR3nt: TGTGCCAGCAGTTACGCCGCACCCCGGGAGACTGAAGCTTTCTTT; CDR3aa: CASSYAAPRETEAFF
v_gene: TRBV9; j_gene: TRBJ1-1; abundance: NA; d_gene: NA; CDR3nt: TGTGCCAGCAGCGGATACCAGCGGAACACTGAAGCTTTCTTT; CDR3aa: CASSGYQRNTEAFF
v_gene: TRBV7-8; j_gene: TRBJ1-2; abundance: NA; d_gene: TRBD1; CDR3nt: TGTGCCAGCAGCTTAGCGATGGGGACAGGGAATGGCTACACCTTC; CDR3aa: CASSLAMGTGNGYTF